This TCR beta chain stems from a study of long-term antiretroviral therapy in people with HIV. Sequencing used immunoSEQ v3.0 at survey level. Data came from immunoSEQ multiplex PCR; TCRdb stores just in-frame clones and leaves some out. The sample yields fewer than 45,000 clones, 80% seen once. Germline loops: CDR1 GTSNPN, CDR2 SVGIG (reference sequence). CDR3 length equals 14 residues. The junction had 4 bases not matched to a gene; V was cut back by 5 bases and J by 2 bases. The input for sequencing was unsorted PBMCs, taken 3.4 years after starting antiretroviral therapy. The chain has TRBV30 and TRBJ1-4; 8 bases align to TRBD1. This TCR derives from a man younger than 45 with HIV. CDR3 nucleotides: TGTGCCTGGGCGACAGGGGCCACTAATGAAAAACTGTTTTTT. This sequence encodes CAWATGATNEKLFF. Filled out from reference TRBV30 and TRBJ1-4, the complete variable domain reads SQTIHQWPATLVQPVGSPLSLECTVEGTSNPNLYWYRQAAGRGLQLLFYSVGIGQISSEVPQNLSASRPQDRQFILSSKKLLLSDSGFYLCAWATGATNEKLFFGSGTQLSVL.